This section outlines one T cell receptor beta chain sequence together with its context. This CDR3 spans 15 amino acids. Germline CDR1 SEHNR, CDR2 FQNEAQ (reference sequence). Trimming left V 7 bases short and J 3 bases short, with 18 bases between. The entry originates in a study of blood T cells in healthy people across ages. Sample-barcoded 5' priming and a J-beta primer mix drove a second PCR of roughly 7 to 11 cycles. TCRdb recomputed calls from the 5' RACE reads with MiXCR, one row per CDR3 protein. The table lists some 1.5 million distinct CDR3 sequences, 35% to 45% of them singletons. The V gene is TRBV7-9, the J gene TRBJ1-1; D is perhaps TRBD1 (6 bases). The sequence derives from a woman aged 18-29 years in good health. Sequenced sample: blood. The CDR3: CASNAHTYRDTEAFF. The CDR3 region has the DNA TGTGCCAGCAACGCTCATACCTACAGGGACACTGAAGCTTTCTTT.